Below are 5 T cell receptor beta chains sequenced from a single sample in a study of Graves' ophthalmopathy and Graves' hyperthyroidism. TCR beta CDR3 amplification used RNA transcripts. HTBI-primed RT-PCR formed the first round, and a multiplex PCR formed the second. TCRdb used MiXCR to reprocess the multiplex PCR reads, holding one entry per CDR3 protein. The sample lists 200,000 to 300,000 distinct CDR3 sequences, around 50% occurring once. The sample consisted of peripheral blood. The receptors here all came from an adult man with Graves' ophthalmopathy.

The rearrangement joins TRBV10-2 to TRBJ2-5; 7 bases map to TRBD1. Germline-derived CDR1 and CDR2 are WSHSY and SAAADI. V gave up 3 bases and J gave up 5 bases; unmatched junction bases: 12. The CDR3 extends over 16 amino acids. The CDR3 loop is CASSDQGTVGSETQYF. The CDR3 DNA reads as TGCGCCAGCAGTGACCAGGGGACAGTGGGTAGCGAGACCCAGTACTTC.

V and J are TRBV11-1 and TRBJ1-6; 9 bases map to TRBD1. Per germline, CDR1 SGHAT and CDR2 FQDESV (reference sequence). Unmatched junction bases numbered 5, after V lost 5 bases and J lost 9 bases. The CDR3 runs to 14 residues. Written as DNA, the CDR3 is TGTGCCAGCAGCCGGGACAGGGCTCGTTCACCCCTCCACTTT. Protein product: CASSRDRARSPLHF.

The chain couples TRBV10-3 to TRBJ2-7; TRBD1 agrees at 8 bases. The germline gives CDR1 ENHRY, CDR2 SYGVKD. Losses at the gene ends were 10 bases for V and 1 base for J; bases not matched to a gene: 15. There are 16 residues in the CDR3. The CDR3 is CASTSPAQGGSYEQYF. The CDR3 DNA is TGTGCCAGCACCTCCCCGGCACAGGGGGGATCCTACGAGCAGTACTTC.

V usage is TRBV2 and J usage is TRBJ1-4; 7 bases align to TRBD1. Germline CDR1 SNHLY, CDR2 FYNNEI. This CDR3 region has 15 residues. Germline trimming cut 6 bases from V and 0 bases from J; bases unmatched to any gene: 4. The CDR3 region is CASSPDRTTNEKLFF. The DNA of the CDR3 is TGTGCCAGCAGCCCGGACAGGACAACTAATGAAAAACTGTTTTTT.

This sequence joins TRBV6-1 and TRBJ2-7; 10 nucleotides line up with TRBD2. Germline V gives CDR1 MNHNS, CDR2 SASEGT. The CDR3 has 16 residues. V gave up 8 bases and J gave up 4 bases; unmatched junction bases: 14. Written as DNA, the CDR3 is TGTGCCAGCCCGAGGGGCGAGCGGGAGGGCCAGTACGAGCAGTACTTC. Protein sequence: CASPRGEREGQYEQYF.